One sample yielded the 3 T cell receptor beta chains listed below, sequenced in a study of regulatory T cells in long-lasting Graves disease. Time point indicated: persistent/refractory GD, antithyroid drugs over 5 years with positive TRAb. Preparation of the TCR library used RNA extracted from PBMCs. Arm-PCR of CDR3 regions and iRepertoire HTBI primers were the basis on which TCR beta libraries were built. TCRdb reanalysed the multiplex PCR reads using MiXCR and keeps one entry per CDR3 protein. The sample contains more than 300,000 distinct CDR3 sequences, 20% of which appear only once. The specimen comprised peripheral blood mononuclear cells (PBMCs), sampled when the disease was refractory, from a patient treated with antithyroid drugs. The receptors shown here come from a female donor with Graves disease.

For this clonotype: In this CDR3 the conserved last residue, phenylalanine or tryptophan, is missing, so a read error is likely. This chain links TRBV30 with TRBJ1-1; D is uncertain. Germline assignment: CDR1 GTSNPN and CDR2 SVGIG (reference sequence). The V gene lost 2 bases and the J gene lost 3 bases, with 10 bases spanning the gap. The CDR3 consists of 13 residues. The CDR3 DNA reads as TGTGCCTGGAGTTCGGGTCGGGACACTGAAGCTTTCCTT. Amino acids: CAWSSGRDTEAFL.

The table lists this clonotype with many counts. The CDR3 protein is CASNTGAGSPLHF. CDR3 in DNA: TGCGCCAGCAACACAGGAGCCGGCTCACCCCTCCACTTT. The chain carries TRBV5-1 and TRBJ1-6; D may be TRBD1 (5 bases). Trimming shortened V by 6 bases and J by 10 bases, and 14 bases separated the two germline ends. This CDR3 comprises 13 residues. CDR1 is SGHRS, CDR2 YFSETQ, per germline.

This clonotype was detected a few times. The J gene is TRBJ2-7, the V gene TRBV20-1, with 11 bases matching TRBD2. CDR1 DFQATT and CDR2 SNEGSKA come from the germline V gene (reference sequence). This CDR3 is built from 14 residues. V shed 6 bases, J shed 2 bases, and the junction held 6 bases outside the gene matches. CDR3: CSATTSGTTYEQYF. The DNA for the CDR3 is TGCAGTGCAACGACTAGCGGGACGACCTACGAGCAGTACTTC.